The clone carrying this T cell receptor (beta chain) was seen only a few times. Its target is not known. This sample is drawn from a study of post-analysis software for immune sequencing data. Across the whole study: Recorded disease courses covered relapsing-remitting, secondary progressive and progressive-relapsing multiple sclerosis. Some patients had no subtype annotation.

Study outcomes and limitations: Strong co-clustering by F measure was evident for samples that had been prepared in the same batch. Controls showed lower frequencies than patients for four to six TRBV segments, and TRBV5-6, TRBV5-1 and TRBV20-1 were among these.

Losses at the gene ends were 3 bases for V and 2 bases for J; bases not matched to a gene: 2. The CDR3 sequence is 15 residues long. Germline CDR1 and CDR2: LGHNA and YNFKEQ. Every TCR beta cDNA library bore unique molecular identifiers. One entry per CDR3 protein, called by TCRdb with MiXCR from the PCR reads. The sample includes 650,000 to 900,000 distinct CDR3 sequences, about 45% of them seen just once. The clonotype comes from a girl aged 5-17 years with multiple sclerosis. Sequencing was done on a sample of blood. V gene TRBV4-2 combines with J gene TRBJ2-5, with TRBD2 matching over 11 bases. CDR3 DNA sequence: TGTGCCAGCAGCCAGGGACTAGCGGAGCAAGAGACCCAGTACTTC. Translation gives CASSQGLAEQETQYF.